This T cell receptor beta chain was captured in a study of human T cells and chemical hapten exposure. The wider study: For sensitization, 2% DPC was applied to an approximately 2 cm by approximately 2 cm patch of upper inner arm skin. TCR yields per sample varied mostly from small pooled library volume differences.

Time point meaning: patch test 1, 2 weeks after DPC sensitization. As for treatment: therapeutic diphenylcyclopropenone sensitization with weekly scalp DPC. The library attached unique molecular identifiers to individual cDNA molecules. TCRdb called the RACE reads again in MiXCR, with one record for every CDR3 protein. The sample includes about 71,000 distinct CDR3 sequences, about 9.1% of them seen just once. The CDR3 has 16 residues. V lost 1 base to trimming and J lost 3 bases, with 15 bases between them. CDR1 MGHRA and CDR2 YSYEKL come from the germline V gene. The specimen was whole blood, collected in connection with sensitization to the hapten diphenylcyclopropenone (DPC). The TCR originated in a woman aged 40 to 50 with alopecia areata. Some clones in this sample may be carry-over from other donors' samples. V gene TRBV4-1 combines with J gene TRBJ1-2; D is possibly TRBD1 (5 bases). The CDR3 is CASSQGGWGGDYGYTF. The DNA of the CDR3 is TGCGCCAGCAGCCAAGGCGGGTGGGGCGGGGACTATGGCTACACCTTC.